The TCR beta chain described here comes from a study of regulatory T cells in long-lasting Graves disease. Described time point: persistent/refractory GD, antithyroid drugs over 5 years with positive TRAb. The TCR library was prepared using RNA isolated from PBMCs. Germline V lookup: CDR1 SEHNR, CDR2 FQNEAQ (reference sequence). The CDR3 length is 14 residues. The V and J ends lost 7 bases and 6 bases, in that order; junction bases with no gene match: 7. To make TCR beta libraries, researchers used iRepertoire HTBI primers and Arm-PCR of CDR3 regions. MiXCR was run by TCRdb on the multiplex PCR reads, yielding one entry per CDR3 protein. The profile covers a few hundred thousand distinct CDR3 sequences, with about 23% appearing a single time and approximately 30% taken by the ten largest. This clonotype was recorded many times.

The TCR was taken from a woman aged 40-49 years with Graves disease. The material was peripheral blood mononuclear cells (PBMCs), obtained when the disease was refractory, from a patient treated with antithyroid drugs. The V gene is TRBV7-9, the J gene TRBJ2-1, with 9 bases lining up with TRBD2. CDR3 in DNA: TGTGCCAGCACCGTGACTAGCGGCTCCAATGAGCAGTTCTTC. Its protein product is CASTVTSGSNEQFF.